This T cell receptor beta chain emerged from a study of T-cell reconstitution after alpha-beta-depleted transplantation in children. Preparation of the TCRbeta library was carried out with unique molecular identifiers. Via MiXCR, TCRdb re-called the PCR reads, giving one row per CDR3 protein. The data hold 500,000 or so distinct CDR3 sequences, with 30% to 35% observed a single time. CDR3 size: 19 residues. The J segment lost 5 bases and the V segment lost 0 bases, leaving 16 bases of the junction unmatched. Germline loops: CDR1 PRHDT, CDR2 FYEKMQ (reference sequence). The sequenced sample was PBMCs from the stem cell graft donor, obtained from the stem cell graft. The J gene is TRBJ2-5, the V gene TRBV13, with 9 bases that match TRBD1. The sequence derives from a human donor who donated a stem cell graft to a child with aplastic anemia. This CDR3 reads CASSLGLRNVQGAGETQYF. In DNA, the CDR3 is TGTGCCAGCAGCTTAGGCCTCCGCAACGTACAGGGGGCAGGGGAGACCCAGTACTTC.